This T cell receptor (beta chain) was found in a study of cytomegalovirus exposure and HLA in healthy donors (dated by TCRdb to about 2017). Describing the broader study: An earlier analysis of about 530 of the donors reported 276 Gb of sequence data and 117 million unique TCR beta sequences obtained from about 179 million T cells. An early release that covered more than 550 HLA-typed donors contained approximately 320 gigabases of sequencing data and 70 million to 100 million unique TCR sequences. Of the approximately 400 genotyped donors, about 84% fell in the genetic ancestry cluster associated with self-reported Caucasian donors. The aim of the study was to test whether cataloging public T cell receptors could identify signatures of past pathogen exposure. The study profiled the T cell repertoires of approximately 700 subjects by immunosequencing and related them to cytomegalovirus serostatus. In addition to the first cohort of approximately 670 subjects, a separate validation cohort of about 120 different subjects was used. High-throughput TCR immunosequencing, statistical association of individual TCRs with disease status, and machine learning were combined to predict cytomegalovirus infection status. A later analysis re-analyzed previously published TCR beta repertoires from 650 to 800 donors and added high-resolution HLA genotyping to study TCR occurrence patterns. Rather than drawing on any new phenotypic data, the later analysis identified candidate immune exposures from TCR beta sequences and the way those sequences occurred across donors. In an earlier analysis of 587 of the donors, high-throughput TCR beta sequencing was used to judge whether each TCR beta V gene segment behaved as functional or pseudogenic. Donor age, sex, ethnicity and CMV serostatus were collected together with the repertoire data. In a later genetic analysis, genome-wide SNP genotypes for about 55% of the 666 donors were used, and that subset was treated as a discovery cohort. Every repertoire in the discovery cohort had been generated on one and the same sequencing platform. HLA typing covered class I and class II loci at four-digit resolution. Typing coverage varied by locus: about 620-630 donors for A, B, C, DRB1 and DQB1; around 560 for DQA1; more than 600 for DPA1; roughly 470 for DPB1. Several DR-DQ haplotypes were treated as single units for association and clustering because of strong linkage in the cohort. Among 398 genotyped donors of the cohort, an average of about 240,000 unique TCR beta nucleotide sequences were sequenced per donor, about a sixth of them non-productive.

About this clone itself: Its antigen is unknown. An end of the junction differs from the germline gene, which may be a read error.

The CDR3 spans 17 residues, from the cysteine through the phenylalanine. Kept here is only the CDR3 DNA, which spans 51 bases and is read in frame from base 1. For CDR1 and CDR2, the germline V gene (reference sequence) lists SSHAT and FNYEAQ. Libraries came from the immunoSEQ multiplex PCR assay. For the multiplex PCR, a mixture combining 60 forward primers for TCR Vbeta segments and 13 reverse primers for TCR Jbeta segments was used. Amplification of the CDR3 region of rearranged TCR beta genes was performed with a multiplex PCR assay on genomic DNA. Amplified TCR beta libraries were sequenced as 87-base-pair reads on the Illumina HiSeq System. In the original analysis: A later analysis tallied 75 million to 95 million unique TCR beta chains across the 700 or so repertoires, and around 9.9 million of those chains were shared by two or more donors. A nearest-neighbor algorithm error-corrected the raw reads and collapsed the reads into unique sequences, merging closely related sequences to remove PCR and sequencing errors. Alignment of CDR3 sequences to IMGT reference sequences was used to assign V, D and J gene segments. Each retained sequence needed at least a six-nucleotide match to both a V gene segment and a J gene segment. Rearrangements were called productive when the CDR3 lacked stop codons and stayed in frame with V and J; all others were non-productive. CDR3 was defined by IMGT convention, running from the second conserved V-encoded cysteine to the conserved J-encoded phenylalanine. The earlier analysis of 550 to 650 of the donors excluded any sequence lacking an unambiguous match to a single V gene segment. In an earlier analysis of approximately 610 of the donors, V segments were called functional above 56.7% productive rearrangements and were called segregating when the between-donor standard deviation exceeded 5%. A statistical classification framework was built for diagnosing cytomegalovirus status from the catalog of TCR beta chain sequences. A later analysis assigned V and J genes by comparing TCR nucleotide sequences with IMGT/GENE-DB human TR gene sequences. Using the TCRdist pipeline, a later analysis assigned CDR3 sequences along with most-parsimonious VDJ recombination scenarios. A later analysis defined each TCR beta chain by its CDR3 amino acid sequence plus V-gene family, and excluded reads lacking a unique V-gene family. As a way to deal with suspected cross-contamination and a sequencing artifact, a later analysis dropped roughly 620 nucleotide sequences that were highly shared and had low generation probability. In a later analysis, a clonal expansion index was calculated for each public chain from normalized within-repertoire ranks of inferred template counts. In a later analysis, generation probabilities were computed with a VDJ recombination model fitted to out-of-frame rearrangements, and the resulting probabilities were checked against IGoR. Hypergeometric tests were used in a later analysis to score TCR-TCR, TCR-HLA and TCR-CMV co-occurrence, with a repertoire-size bias correction applied to the TCR pairs. A later analysis estimated false discovery rates by permuting HLA or CMV assignments 20 times. In a later analysis, co-occurring TCRs were grouped using DBSCAN, with TCRdist sequence similarity added in when clustering inside HLA-allele-positive subsets. For co-occurrence clustering, repertoires with fewer than 30,000 or more than 120,000 public chains were excluded, along with roughly five repertoires with anomalous nucleotide sharing. TCRdb carries this immuneACCESS record with in-frame sequences only. Its versions omit some clonotypes, under half of them owing to an unresolved V gene in the studies checked, with the rest unexplained. D and trimming come from the DNA, and the V and J calls and clone size come from that table. This sample's table has entries for some 130,000 clones. The ten largest make up approximately 1.6% of the sample.

Broader findings and caveats from the paper: The authors suggested that the approach could potentially be extended to other disease states and immunological phenotypes. In both the original and validation cohorts, the classifier was reported to diagnose cytomegalovirus status with high specificity and sensitivity. In a later analysis, most CMV-associated TCR beta chains were found to appear HLA-restricted, with HLA associations seemingly driven largely by CMV exposure. Strong co-occurrence of HLA alleles, especially DR and DQ, made assigning TCR associations to individual alleles difficult. V-gene and J-gene trimming of TCR beta chains was associated with a missense DCLRE1C variant in a later genetic analysis, and the association was replicated in an independent cohort. HLA typing was unavailable for some donors at each locus, so association tests used only the typed subset. Specific HLA alleles were associated with roughly 16,000 TCR beta sequences at a false discovery rate of 0.05 in a later analysis. A further reported finding was that TCR beta sequences accurately predicted the HLA-A and HLA-B alleles for most subjects in the first cohort. In vitro tests confirmed that three of the cytomegalovirus-associated TCR beta chains recognize cytomegalovirus antigens. Because counts were too low, seventeen rarely observed V segments, including chromosome 9 orphons, were left out of the earlier analysis of about 620 of the donors. A later genetic analysis reported fewer N-insertions in productive TCRs among donors in an Asian-associated ancestry cluster than the approximately 700-donor mean. This cohort had only TCR beta chains sequenced, and the lack of alpha or paired-chain data limited which features could be detected. Immune exposure information for the cohort was limited to CMV serostatus. The presence/absence analyses assumed that sequencing depth was roughly uniform across donors, and that assumption may not be true. In a later analysis, several top co-occurrence clusters were reported to appear linked to parvovirus B19, influenza, CMV and Epstein-Barr virus. Because the 87-base-pair reads could not distinguish some IMGT-functional V segments, including TRBV6-2 and TRBV6-3, those segments were excluded. In a later analysis, HLA-associated TCR beta chains were found to be more clonally expanded and to have lower generation probabilities than equally common non-associated chains. In a later analysis, TCR association rates were found to vary across HLA loci, with the most associated TCRs seen for DRB1 alleles and the fewest for HLA-C alleles. A cluster of highly shared sequence variants was judged likely to be a technical artifact of the sequencing pipeline. Correlated functional status among segregating V segments might be attributable to linkage disequilibrium, but an unknown experimental factor could not be ruled out. The study gave a list of about 160 TCR beta chains associated with cytomegalovirus. In an earlier analysis of several hundred of the donors, most TCR beta V segments were observed in productive rearrangements about 87% or about 30% of the time, broadly matching IMGT annotations. Across donors, most TCR sequences were observed very rarely, whereas some public TCRs were present in many individuals.

The cohort consisted of 650 to 700 healthy bone marrow donors. Cohort members were all nominally healthy when sampled, although unrecorded immune exposures were likely present. The donor was CMV seropositive and belonged to the group of more than 250 seropositive cohort members. A peripheral blood sample was collected from each donor, and TCR beta sequencing was performed on peripheral blood mononuclear cells. Genomic DNA was extracted from the blood cell samples with the Qiagen DNeasy Blood Extraction Kit. What was sequenced was PBMCs. This TCR was sampled from a woman in her 40s in good health and CMV-seropositive. Recombination linked TRBV7-7 to TRBJ2-2; TRBD1 aligns with 9 central bases. The sequenced DNA is TGTGCTAGCAGCTTAGTTCCGGGACAGGGGAACACCGGGGAGCTGTTTTTT. It translates to CASSLVPGQGNTGELFF.